One and the same sample provided the 10 T cell receptor beta chains below, sequenced in a study of T cells in Graves' hyperthyroidism and ophthalmopathy. What was amplified from RNA transcripts were TCR beta CDR3 regions. Researchers ran a first-round RT-PCR on the TCR CDR3 using the HTBI primer set. TCRdb reanalysed the multiplex PCR reads using MiXCR and keeps one entry per CDR3 protein. The data contain under 350,000 distinct CDR3 sequences, 21% of them singletons. The sequencing input was blood. These receptors were taken from a woman aged 45-65 years with Graves' hyperthyroidism.

This clonotype has ten or more counts. The DNA of the CDR3 is TGTGCCTGGAGTGGGGACAAGAACTATGGCTACACCTTC. Translated: CAWSGDKNYGYTF. V gene TRBV30 combines with J gene TRBJ1-2, with D maybe TRBD1 (6 bases). The germline gives CDR1 GTSNPN, CDR2 SVGIG (reference sequence). V was shortened by 1 base and J by 2 bases, with 8 bases between the two germline ends. The CDR3 is 13 amino acids.

The chain recombines TRBV5-1 with TRBJ2-2; 10 bases map to TRBD2. With V trimmed by 3 bases and J by 3 bases, 11 bases remained unmatched. The length of the CDR3 is 18 residues. Germline values: CDR1 SGHRS, CDR2 YFSETQ. This chain's CDR3 is CASSSEKIAGGHTGELFF. The CDR3 region has the DNA TGCGCCAGCAGCTCAGAGAAAATAGCGGGAGGACACACCGGGGAGCTGTTTTTT.

The chain couples TRBV5-6 to TRBJ2-2; no clear D gene. Germline CDR1 and CDR2: SGHDT and YYEEEE. Trimming removed 6 bases at V and 7 bases at J, with 7 bases between. The CDR3 is 11 residues long. DNA of the CDR3: TGTGCCAGCACCCTAAACGGGGAGCTGTTTTTT. Protein: CASTLNGELFF.

This clonotype was found many times. This rearrangement joins TRBV7-3 to TRBJ2-3, with TRBD2 as a possible D gene (6 bases). Trimming pared 5 bases from V and 0 bases from J, leaving 12 bases between. Germline V lookup: CDR1 SGHTA, CDR2 FQGTGA. There are 15 residues in the CDR3. The CDR3 is CASSLLSGSTDTQYF. The DNA for the CDR3 is TGTGCCAGCAGCCTACTTAGCGGTAGCACAGATACGCAGTATTTT.

The V and J genes are TRBV6-2 or TRBV6-3 and TRBJ1-3; D remains ambiguous. Germline V gives CDR1 MNHEY, CDR2 SVGEGT. This CDR3 region has 12 residues. V was clipped by 2 bases and J by 7 bases, with 6 bases between them. CDR3 protein: CASSYPENTIYF. The CDR3 nucleotides read TGTGCCAGCAGTTACCCAGAGAACACCATATATTTT.

This clonotype was detected many times. The chain links TRBV13 to TRBJ2-7; 7 bases map to TRBD1. This CDR3 has 17 residues. Germline V lookup: CDR1 PRHDT, CDR2 FYEKMQ (reference sequence). V shed 3 bases and J 0 bases; nucleotides not matched to a gene: 11. CDR3 sequence reads: CASSFAKGTVLSYEQYF. For the CDR3, the DNA is TGTGCCAGCAGCTTCGCCAAAGGGACAGTCCTCTCCTACGAGCAGTACTTC.

This clonotype came up many times. This rearrangement joins TRBV10-3 to TRBJ2-3; D uncertain. Trimming stripped 2 bases from V and 0 bases from J, with 6 bases between. This CDR3 contains 14 residues. Germline V gene lookup returns CDR1 ENHRY and CDR2 SYGVKD. The CDR3: CAISEPLSTDTQYF. The CDR3, as DNA: TGTGCCATCAGTGAGCCCCTTAGCACAGATACGCAGTATTTT.

This clonotype showed up just a few times. V gene TRBV9 combines with J gene TRBJ2-3, with unresolved D. This CDR3 is built from 16 residues. Germline CDR1 and CDR2: SGDLS and YYNGEE. Trimming removed 3 bases at V and 0 bases at J, with 14 bases between. The CDR3 DNA follows: TGTGCCAGCAGCGCCGTGGGCGGATGGAGCACAGATACGCAGTATTTT. Its protein is CASSAVGGWSTDTQYF.

CDR3 coding DNA: TGTGCCAGCAGTGAGGGGCCACTTTCTGAAGCTTTCTTT. Translation gives CASSEGPLSEAFF. The chain links TRBV2 to TRBJ1-1, with D possibly TRBD1 on 5 matching bases. The V end lost 3 bases, the J end lost 6 bases, and 11 bases lay between the germline ends. The CDR3 runs to 13 residues. Germline V lookup: CDR1 SNHLY, CDR2 FYNNEI.

This clonotype was seen more than once but under ten times. The rearrangement links TRBV12-3 or TRBV12-4 to TRBJ2-7, with 10 bases lining up with TRBD2. V shed 5 bases, J shed 1 base, and the junction held 8 bases outside the gene matches. The CDR3 length is 16 residues. CDR3 nucleotide sequence: TGTGCCAGCAGTCACGGGAGCGGGAGGGGATCCTACGAGCAGTACTTC. It encodes CASSHGSGRGSYEQYF.